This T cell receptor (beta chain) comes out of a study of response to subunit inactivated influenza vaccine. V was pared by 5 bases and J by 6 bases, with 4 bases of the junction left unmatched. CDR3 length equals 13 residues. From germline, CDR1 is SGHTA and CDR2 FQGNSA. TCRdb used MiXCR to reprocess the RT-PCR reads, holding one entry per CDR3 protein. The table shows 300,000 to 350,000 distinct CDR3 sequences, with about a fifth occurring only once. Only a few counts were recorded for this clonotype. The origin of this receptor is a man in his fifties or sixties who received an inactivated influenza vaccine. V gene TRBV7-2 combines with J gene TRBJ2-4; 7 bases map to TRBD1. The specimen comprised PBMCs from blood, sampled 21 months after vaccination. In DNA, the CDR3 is TGTGCCAGCAGCGGGGACAGCGTAAACATTCAGTACTTC. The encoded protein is CASSGDSVNIQYF.